This is a list of T cell receptor beta chains from one sample in a study of blood T cell repertoires in COVID-19. Data came from immunoSEQ multiplex PCR; TCRdb stores just in-frame clones and leaves some out. The sample includes 100,000 or so clones, 80% to 85% of them seen just once. Source material: peripheral blood. The receptors originated from a man aged 55-75 years with acute or convalescent COVID-19. Each CDR3 is given with its conserved first and last residue. The D gene is left open where the match is weak. The size field is filled for only some rows; it gives once, few, many or a size class.

size: -; D: -; J: TRBJ2-1; V: TRBV24-1; DNA: TGTGCCACCAGTGACTCAGCGGCCTTGTCCTACAATGAGCAGTTCTTC; CDR3: CATSDSAALSYNEQFF
size: -; D: -; J: TRBJ1-5; V: TRBV4-2; DNA: TGTGCCAGCAGCCAAGATCAGGCAGAGGGTCAGCCCCAGCATTTT; CDR3: CASSQDQAEGQPQHF
size: -; D: -; J: TRBJ2-1; V: TRBV5-1; DNA: TGCGCCAGCAGCCCTGACATCTTCTACAATGAGCAGTTCTTC; CDR3: CASSPDIFYNEQFF
size: -; D: -; J: TRBJ1-1; V: TRBV11-1; DNA: TGTGCCAGCAGCCCCATTTTGAGGCCTGAAGCTTTCTTT; CDR3: CASSPILRPEAFF
size: -; D: -; J: TRBJ2-3; V: TRBV29-1; DNA: TGCAGCGTTGAAGGAATCTCTAGTACGCAGTATTTT; CDR3: CSVEGISSTQYF
size: few; D: -; J: TRBJ1-5; V: TRBV7-2; DNA: TGTGCCAGCAGCCTAAGACAGAGTAATAGCAATCAGCCCCAGCATTTT; CDR3: CASSLRQSNSNQPQHF
size: -; D: TRBD1; J: TRBJ1-2; V: TRBV6-1; DNA: TGTGCCAGCAGTGAACTAAGACAGGGGGCTTTCTATGGCTACACCTTC; CDR3: CASSELRQGAFYGYTF
size: -; D: -; J: TRBJ1-1; V: TRBV28; DNA: TGTGCCAGCAGTACTCCAGGTGTCACTGAAGCTTTCTTT; CDR3: CASSTPGVTEAFF
size: -; D: -; J: TRBJ1-1; V: TRBV11-2; DNA: TGTGCCAGCAGCTTAGATTTCTCTTACACTGAAGCTTTCTTT; CDR3: CASSLDFSYTEAFF
size: -; D: TRBD1; J: TRBJ2-7; V: TRBV30; DNA: TGTGCCTGGACCCCGGGACAGGGGGCGGGAGAGCAGTACTTC; CDR3: CAWTPGQGAGEQYF
size: -; D: TRBD2; J: TRBJ2-1; V: TRBV6-5; DNA: TGTGCCAGCAGTTCCGGAGGCGGGGGATACAATGAGCAGTTCTTC; CDR3: CASSSGGGGYNEQFF
size: -; D: -; J: TRBJ2-7; V: TRBV7-8; DNA: TGTGCCAGCAGCTTAGGGGAGATGGGCTACGAGCAGTACTTC; CDR3: CASSLGEMGYEQYF
size: -; D: TRBD1; J: TRBJ1-2; V: TRBV5-1; DNA: TGCGCCAGCAGCTTGACAGGGGTCTTCAACTATGGCTACACCTTC; CDR3: CASSLTGVFNYGYTF
size: -; D: -; J: TRBJ1-2; V: TRBV3-1/TRBV3-2; DNA: TGTGCCAGCAGCCCGGTGACTAACTATGGCTACACCTTC; CDR3: CASSPVTNYGYTF
size: -; D: TRBD1; J: TRBJ1-2; V: TRBV7-9; DNA: TGTGCCAGCAGCTTAGGTGACAGGGATTCGGACTACACCTTC; CDR3: CASSLGDRDSDYTF
size: few; D: -; J: TRBJ2-3; V: TRBV2; DNA: TGTGCCAGCGGACGGGACTTGTATACGCAGTATTTT; CDR3: CASGRDLYTQYF
size: -; D: -; J: TRBJ1-2; V: TRBV5-4; DNA: TGTGCCAGCAGCTATTCCGGGACTAGTTATGGCTACACCTTC; CDR3: CASSYSGTSYGYTF
size: -; D: TRBD1; J: TRBJ2-1; V: TRBV11-3; DNA: TGTGCCAGCAGCTCCCAGGGGGCAATCGCAAATGAGCAGTTCTTC; CDR3: CASSSQGAIANEQFF
size: -; D: TRBD1; J: TRBJ1-1; V: TRBV19; DNA: TGTGCCAGTAGTTTTCCGGGACAGGGGAACACTGAAGCTTTCTTT; CDR3: CASSFPGQGNTEAFF
size: -; D: TRBD2; J: TRBJ2-1; V: TRBV19; DNA: TGTGCCAGTAGTTCAACCACTAGCGGGGTTTTTGGGGAGCAGTTCTTC; CDR3: CASSSTTSGVFGEQFF
size: -; D: TRBD1; J: TRBJ2-6; V: TRBV24-1; DNA: TGTGCCACCAGTGATTCCCCGGGACAGGGGGTTTCCTCTGGGGCCAACGTCCTGACTTTC; CDR3: CATSDSPGQGVSSGANVLTF
size: -; D: -; J: TRBJ1-2; V: TRBV10-3; DNA: TGTGCCATCCTCCGGCCGCAGGGGCAGAACTATGGCTACACCTTC; CDR3: CAILRPQGQNYGYTF
size: many; D: TRBD1; J: TRBJ1-6; V: TRBV5-1; DNA: TGCGCCAGCAGCCCTGGACAGGGGGGTTCACCCCTCCACTTT; CDR3: CASSPGQGGSPLHF
size: -; D: -; J: TRBJ1-1; V: TRBV29-1; DNA: TGCAGCGCCGGGCCGGGGGTGACTGAAGCTTTCTTT; CDR3: CSAGPGVTEAFF
size: -; D: -; J: TRBJ2-3; V: TRBV24-1; DNA: TGTGCCACCAGTGATTCACGTAGCGAGACTAGCACAGATACGCAGTATTTT; CDR3: CATSDSRSETSTDTQYF
size: -; D: -; J: TRBJ1-3; V: TRBV30; DNA: TGTGCCTGGAGTCCCCCAGCCTCGGAGGGAAACACCATATATTTT; CDR3: CAWSPPASEGNTIYF
size: -; D: TRBD2; J: TRBJ2-7; V: TRBV19; DNA: TGTGCCAGTAAACCGGGACTAGCGTCGTACGAGCAGTACTTC; CDR3: CASKPGLASYEQYF
size: once; D: -; J: TRBJ2-3; V: TRBV11-2; DNA: TGTGCCAGCAGCCTTACTAGTTACACGCAGTATTTT; CDR3: CASSLTSYTQYF
size: few; D: TRBD1; J: TRBJ1-4; V: TRBV5-1; DNA: TGCGCCAGCAGCAGAGACGGGACAGGGGAAGAAAAACTGTTTTTT; CDR3: CASSRDGTGEEKLFF
size: -; D: -; J: TRBJ2-1; V: TRBV29-1; DNA: TGCAGCGTTGAGAGGGATTACAATGAGCAGTTCTTC; CDR3: CSVERDYNEQFF
size: few; D: TRBD1; J: TRBJ2-1; V: TRBV4-3; DNA: TGCGCCAGCAGCCAACCGACAGGGGGTCTCAATGAGCAGTTCTTC; CDR3: CASSQPTGGLNEQFF